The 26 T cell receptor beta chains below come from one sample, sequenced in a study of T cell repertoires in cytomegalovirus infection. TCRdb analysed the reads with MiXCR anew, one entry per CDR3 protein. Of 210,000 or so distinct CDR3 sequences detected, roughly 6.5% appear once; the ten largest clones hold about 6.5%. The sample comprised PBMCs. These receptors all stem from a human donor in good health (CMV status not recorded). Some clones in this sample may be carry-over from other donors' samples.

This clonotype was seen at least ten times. The DNA of the CDR3 is TGTGCCAGCAGCCCCCGACAGGGGGTTGGCACTGAAGCTTTCTTT. It codes for CASSPRQGVGTEAFF. The V and J genes are TRBV7-2 and TRBJ1-1; the match to TRBD1 covers 9 bases. The germline gives CDR1 SGHTA, CDR2 FQGNSA. Unmatched junction bases numbered 8, after V lost 5 bases and J lost 4 bases. This CDR3 is 15 amino acids long.

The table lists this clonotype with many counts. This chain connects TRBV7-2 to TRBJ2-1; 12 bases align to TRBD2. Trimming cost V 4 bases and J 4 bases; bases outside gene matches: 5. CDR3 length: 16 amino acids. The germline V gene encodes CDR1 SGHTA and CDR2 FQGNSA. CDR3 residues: CASSSLTSGGYNEQFF. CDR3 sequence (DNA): TGTGCCAGCAGCTCCTTGACTAGCGGGGGATACAATGAGCAGTTCTTC.

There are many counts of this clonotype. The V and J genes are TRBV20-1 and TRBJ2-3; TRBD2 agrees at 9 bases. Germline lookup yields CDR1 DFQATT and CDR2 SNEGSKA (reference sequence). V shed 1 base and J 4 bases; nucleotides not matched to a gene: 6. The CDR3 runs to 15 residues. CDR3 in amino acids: CSARAAGGFSDTQYF. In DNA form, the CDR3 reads TGCAGTGCTAGAGCTGCGGGGGGGTTTTCAGATACGCAGTATTTT.

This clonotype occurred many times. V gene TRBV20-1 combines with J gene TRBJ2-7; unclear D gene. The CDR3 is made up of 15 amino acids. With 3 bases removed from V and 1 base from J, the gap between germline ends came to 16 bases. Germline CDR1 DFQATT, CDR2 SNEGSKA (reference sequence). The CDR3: CSASFSFGRSYEQYF. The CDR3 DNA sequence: TGCAGTGCTAGTTTTTCTTTTGGTAGGTCCTACGAGCAGTACTTC.

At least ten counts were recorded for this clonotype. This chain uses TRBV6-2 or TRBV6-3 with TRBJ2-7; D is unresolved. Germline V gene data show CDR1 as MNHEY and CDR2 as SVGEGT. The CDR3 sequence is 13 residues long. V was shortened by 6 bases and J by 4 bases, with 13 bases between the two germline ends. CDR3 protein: CASSLSDLYEQYF. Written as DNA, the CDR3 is TGTGCCAGCAGCCTTTCTGATCTATACGAGCAGTACTTC.

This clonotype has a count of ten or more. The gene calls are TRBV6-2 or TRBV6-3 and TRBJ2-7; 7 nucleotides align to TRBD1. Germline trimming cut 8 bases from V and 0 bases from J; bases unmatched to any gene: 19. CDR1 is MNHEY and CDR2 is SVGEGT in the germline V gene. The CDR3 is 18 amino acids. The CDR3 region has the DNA TGTGCCAGCGACAGTCGGGGTCACCCGGGACAGAACTCCTACGAGCAGTACTTC. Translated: CASDSRGHPGQNSYEQYF.

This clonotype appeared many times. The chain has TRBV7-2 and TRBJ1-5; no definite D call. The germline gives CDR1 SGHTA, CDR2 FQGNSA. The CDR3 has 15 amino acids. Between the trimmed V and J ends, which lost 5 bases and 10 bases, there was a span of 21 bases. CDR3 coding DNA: TGTGCCAGCAGCCCATCTGGAGGCCTCGTGAGCCCCCAGCATTTT. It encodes CASSPSGGLVSPQHF.

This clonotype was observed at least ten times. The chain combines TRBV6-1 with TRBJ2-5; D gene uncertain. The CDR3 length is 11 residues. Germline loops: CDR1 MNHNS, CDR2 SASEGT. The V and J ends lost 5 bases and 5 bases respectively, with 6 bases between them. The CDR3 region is CASSNGETQYF. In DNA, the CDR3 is TGTGCCAGCAGTAATGGTGAGACCCAGTACTTC.

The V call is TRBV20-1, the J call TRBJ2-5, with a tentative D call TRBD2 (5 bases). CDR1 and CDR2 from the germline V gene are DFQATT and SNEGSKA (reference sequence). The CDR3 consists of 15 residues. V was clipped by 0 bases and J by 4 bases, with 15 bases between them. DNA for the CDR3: TGCAGTGCTAGAGAGCAAGGACTCCTCAGAGAGACCCAGTACTTC. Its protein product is CSAREQGLLRETQYF.

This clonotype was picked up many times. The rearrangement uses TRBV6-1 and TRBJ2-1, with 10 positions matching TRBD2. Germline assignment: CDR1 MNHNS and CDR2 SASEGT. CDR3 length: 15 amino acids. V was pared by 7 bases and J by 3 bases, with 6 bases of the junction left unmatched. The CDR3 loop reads CASILAGGFYNEQFF. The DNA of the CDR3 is TGTGCCAGCATTTTAGCGGGGGGATTCTACAATGAGCAGTTCTTC.

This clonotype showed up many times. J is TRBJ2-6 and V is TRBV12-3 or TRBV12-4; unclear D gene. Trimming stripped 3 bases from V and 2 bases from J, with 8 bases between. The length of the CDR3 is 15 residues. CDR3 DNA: TGTGCCAGCAGTTTCAGTGTAGCTGGGGCCAACGTCCTGACTTTC. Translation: CASSFSVAGANVLTF.

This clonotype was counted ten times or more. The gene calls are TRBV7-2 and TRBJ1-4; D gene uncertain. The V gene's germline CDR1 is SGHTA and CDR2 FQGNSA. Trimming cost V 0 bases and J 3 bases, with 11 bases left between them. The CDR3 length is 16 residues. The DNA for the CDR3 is TGTGCCAGCAGCTTAGCGCGGTCGGTCGCTAATGAAAAACTGTTTTTT. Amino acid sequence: CASSLARSVANEKLFF.

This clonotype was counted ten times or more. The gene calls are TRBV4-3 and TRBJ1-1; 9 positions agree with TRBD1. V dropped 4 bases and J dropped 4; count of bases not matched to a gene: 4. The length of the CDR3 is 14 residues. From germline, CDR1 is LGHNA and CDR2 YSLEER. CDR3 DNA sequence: TGCGCCAGCAGCCTGGGACAGGGATTCACTGAAGCTTTCTTT. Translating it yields CASSLGQGFTEAFF.

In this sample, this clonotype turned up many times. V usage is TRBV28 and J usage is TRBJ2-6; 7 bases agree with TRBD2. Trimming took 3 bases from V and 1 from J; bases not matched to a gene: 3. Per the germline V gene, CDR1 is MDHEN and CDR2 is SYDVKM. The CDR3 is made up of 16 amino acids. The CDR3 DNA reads TGTGCCAGCAGTTTCCAGCGGGGTTCTGGGGCCAACGTCCTGACTTTC. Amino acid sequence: CASSFQRGSGANVLTF.

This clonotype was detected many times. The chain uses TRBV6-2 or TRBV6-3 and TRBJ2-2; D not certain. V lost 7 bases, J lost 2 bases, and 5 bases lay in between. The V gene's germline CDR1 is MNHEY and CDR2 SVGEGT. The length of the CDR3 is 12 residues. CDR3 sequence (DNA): TGTGCCAGCAACACAAACACCGGGGAGCTGTTTTTT. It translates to CASNTNTGELFF.

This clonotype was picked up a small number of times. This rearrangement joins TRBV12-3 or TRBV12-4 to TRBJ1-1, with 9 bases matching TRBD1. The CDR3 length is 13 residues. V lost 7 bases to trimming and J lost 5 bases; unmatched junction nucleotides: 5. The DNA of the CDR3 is TGTGCCAGCACCCTGACAGGGGGGACTGAAGCTTTCTTT. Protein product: CASTLTGGTEAFF.

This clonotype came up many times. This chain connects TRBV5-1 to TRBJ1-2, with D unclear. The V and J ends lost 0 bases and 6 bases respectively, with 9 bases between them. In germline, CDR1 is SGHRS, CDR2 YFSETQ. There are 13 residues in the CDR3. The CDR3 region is CASSLGAYDGYTF. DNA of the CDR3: TGCGCCAGCAGCTTGGGGGCATACGATGGCTACACCTTC.

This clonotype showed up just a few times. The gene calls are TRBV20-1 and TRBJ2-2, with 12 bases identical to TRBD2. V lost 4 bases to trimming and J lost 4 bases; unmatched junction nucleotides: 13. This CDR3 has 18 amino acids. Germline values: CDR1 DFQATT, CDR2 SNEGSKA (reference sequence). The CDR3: CSATPSGGALKITGELFF. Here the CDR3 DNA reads TGCAGTGCTACACCTAGCGGGGGGGCCTTAAAAATCACCGGGGAGCTGTTTTTT.

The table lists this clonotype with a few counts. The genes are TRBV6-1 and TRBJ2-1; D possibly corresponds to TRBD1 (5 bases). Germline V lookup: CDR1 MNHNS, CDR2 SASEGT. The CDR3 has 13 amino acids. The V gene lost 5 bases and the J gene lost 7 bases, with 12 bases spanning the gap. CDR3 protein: CASSSTQGNEQFF. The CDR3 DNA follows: TGTGCCAGCAGTTCTACTCAGGGAAATGAGCAGTTCTTC.

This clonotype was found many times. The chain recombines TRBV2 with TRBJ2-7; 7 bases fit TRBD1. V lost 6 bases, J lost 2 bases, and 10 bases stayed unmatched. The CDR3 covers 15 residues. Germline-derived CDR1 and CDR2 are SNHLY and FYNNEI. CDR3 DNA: TGTGCCAGCAGAGACCGGGACAGATTGACCTACGAGCAGTACTTC. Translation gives CASRDRDRLTYEQYF. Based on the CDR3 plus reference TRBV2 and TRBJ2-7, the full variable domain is EPEVTQTPSHQVTQMGQEVILRCVPISNHLYFYWYRQILGQKVEFLVSFYNNEISEKSEIFDDQFSVERPDGSNFTLKIRSTKLEDSAMYFCASRDRDRLTYEQYFGPGTRLTVT.

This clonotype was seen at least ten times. CDR3 bases: TGTGCCAGCAGTACTAACAGGGGCCGCTCAGGGCCCCAGCATTTT. Its translation is CASSTNRGRSGPQHF. The J gene is TRBJ1-5, the V gene TRBV12-3 or TRBV12-4; 7 nucleotides match TRBD1. The CDR3 runs to 15 residues. The trim removed 5 bases at V and 9 bases at J, leaving 13 bases unmatched.

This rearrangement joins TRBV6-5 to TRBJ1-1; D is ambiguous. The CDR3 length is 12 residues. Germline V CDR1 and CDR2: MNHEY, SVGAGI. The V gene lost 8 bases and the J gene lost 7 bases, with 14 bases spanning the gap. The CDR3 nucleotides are TGTGCCAGCCGATACTCGTCTGGTGAAGCTTTCTTT. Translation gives CASRYSSGEAFF.

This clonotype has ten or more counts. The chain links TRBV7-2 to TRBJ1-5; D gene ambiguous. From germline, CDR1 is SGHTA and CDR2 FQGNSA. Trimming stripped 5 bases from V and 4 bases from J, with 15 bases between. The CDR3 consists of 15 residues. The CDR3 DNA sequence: TGTGCCAGCAGCCTATGGGAAGGTTGGAATCAGCCCCAGCATTTT. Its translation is CASSLWEGWNQPQHF.

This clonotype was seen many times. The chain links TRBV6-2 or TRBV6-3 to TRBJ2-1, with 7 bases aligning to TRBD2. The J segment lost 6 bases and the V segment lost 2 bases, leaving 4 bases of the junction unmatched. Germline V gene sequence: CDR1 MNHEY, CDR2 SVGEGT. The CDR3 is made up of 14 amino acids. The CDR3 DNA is TGTGCCAGCAGTTACCGGGAGGTGAGCAATGAGCAGTTCTTC. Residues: CASSYREVSNEQFF.

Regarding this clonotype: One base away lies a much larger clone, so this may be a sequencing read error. This CDR3 is CAIERPFGQGYEQFF. Here the CDR3 DNA reads TGTGCCATAGAGAGACCCTTCGGGCAGGGCTATGAGCAGTTCTTC. J is TRBJ2-1 and V is TRBV15, with D perhaps TRBD1 (5 bases). CDR1 and CDR2 from the germline V gene are LNHNV and YYDKDF (reference sequence). Trimming cost V 10 bases and J 8 bases, with 24 bases left between them. This CDR3 has 15 residues. Supplemented by reference TRBV15 and TRBJ2-1, the full variable domain reads DAMVIQNPRYQVTQFGKPVTLSCSQTLNHNVMYWYQQKSSQAPKLLFHYYDKDFNNEADTPDNFQSRRPNTSFCFLDIRSPGLGDTAMYLCAIERPFGQGYEQFFGPGTRLTVL.

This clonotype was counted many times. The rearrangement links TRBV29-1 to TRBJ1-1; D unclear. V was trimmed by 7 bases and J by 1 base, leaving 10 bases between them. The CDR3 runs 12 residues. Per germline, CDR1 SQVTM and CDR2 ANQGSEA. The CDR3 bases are TGCAGCGCTGGGTTCCCGAACACTGAAGCTTTCTTT. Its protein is CSAGFPNTEAFF.